This T cell receptor (beta chain) was retrieved from a study of CD8+ T cells in alopecia areata. cDNA serving as the sequencing template came from extracted, reverse transcribed RNA. Data came from immunoSEQ multiplex PCR; TCRdb stores just in-frame clones and leaves some out. The data contain 95,000 to 150,000 clones, about 50% of them singletons. The sample's treatment: oral pan-JAK inhibitor, 5-10 mg twice daily. This clone occurred a few times. The trim removed 6 bases at V and 6 bases at J, leaving 3 bases unmatched. Per germline, CDR1 MNHEY and CDR2 SVGAGI. The CDR3 covers 13 residues. The chain links TRBV6-5 to TRBJ2-7, with 12 bases matching TRBD2. The source is a human donor with alopecia areata. The source material was CD4+ T cells sorted from blood, sampled at week 4, from a patient treated with tofacitinib. CDR3 region: CASRLGLAGEQYF. The DNA of the CDR3 is TGTGCCAGCAGATTGGGACTAGCGGGCGAGCAGTACTTC.